This is a list of T cell receptor beta chains from one sample in a study of T cell responses to AZD1222 COVID-19 vaccine. Profiling relied on immunoSEQ multiplex PCR, and the TCRdb table lists in-frame clones only, not all of them. The table includes 110,000 to 150,000 clones, around 90% detected once. The sample in question was peripheral blood, obtained on day 0 of AZD1222 vaccination. Every receptor here comes from an adult in good health. Each CDR3 is given with its conserved first and last residue. Fields, in order: CDR3 length, J gene, V gene, CDR3 protein.

cdr3_length: 15; j_call: TRBJ2-7; v_call: TRBV13; cdr3_aa: CASSSLGGGSYEQYF
cdr3_length: 15; j_call: TRBJ1-5; v_call: TRBV6-2/TRBV6-3; cdr3_aa: CASSPLAGERWPQHF
cdr3_length: 15; j_call: TRBJ2-7; v_call: TRBV7-9; cdr3_aa: CASSSGLAGTYEQYF
cdr3_length: 16; j_call: TRBJ2-7; v_call: TRBV6-5; cdr3_aa: CASSYAADVLSYEQYF
cdr3_length: 16; j_call: TRBJ2-1; v_call: TRBV7-9; cdr3_aa: CASSPGLAGWLNEQFF
cdr3_length: 15; j_call: TRBJ1-2; v_call: TRBV10-3; cdr3_aa: CAISESAGTIDGYTF
cdr3_length: 15; j_call: TRBJ1-5; v_call: TRBV19; cdr3_aa: CASSTDERVHQPQHF
cdr3_length: 16; j_call: TRBJ1-1; v_call: TRBV4-3; cdr3_aa: CASSQELGVVNTEAFF
cdr3_length: 13; j_call: TRBJ1-1; v_call: TRBV19; cdr3_aa: CATEGQGWTEAFF
cdr3_length: 13; j_call: TRBJ1-2; v_call: TRBV6-5; cdr3_aa: CASSLGPGYGYTF
cdr3_length: 14; j_call: TRBJ2-7; v_call: TRBV5-1; cdr3_aa: CASSSAGRGLDQYF
cdr3_length: 14; j_call: TRBJ2-1; v_call: TRBV5-4; cdr3_aa: CASTTSKGGAGWVF
cdr3_length: 15; j_call: TRBJ2-7; v_call: TRBV27; cdr3_aa: CASSLQGTGSYEQYF
cdr3_length: 12; j_call: TRBJ1-2; v_call: TRBV6-5; cdr3_aa: CASRTGVYGYTF
cdr3_length: 14; j_call: TRBJ1-1; v_call: TRBV5-4; cdr3_aa: CASSLEGAVTEAFF
cdr3_length: 14; j_call: TRBJ1-3; v_call: TRBV25-1; cdr3_aa: CASSDTNSGNTIYF
cdr3_length: 13; j_call: TRBJ1-2; v_call: TRBV5-6; cdr3_aa: CASSLGQSYGYTF
cdr3_length: 16; j_call: TRBJ1-5; v_call: TRBV24-1; cdr3_aa: CATSDETGVGGQPQHF
cdr3_length: 15; j_call: TRBJ2-3; v_call: TRBV21-1; cdr3_aa: CASSMAQEGPDTQYF
cdr3_length: 13; j_call: TRBJ1-1; v_call: TRBV3-1/TRBV3-2; cdr3_aa: CASSQTRNTEAFF
cdr3_length: 14; j_call: TRBJ1-2; v_call: TRBV4-1; cdr3_aa: CASSQLGSRGGYTF
cdr3_length: 15; j_call: TRBJ1-5; v_call: TRBV4-2; cdr3_aa: CASSKGEGGNQPQHF
cdr3_length: 14; j_call: TRBJ1-1; v_call: TRBV4-1; cdr3_aa: CASSQEVTITEAFF
cdr3_length: 15; j_call: TRBJ2-3; v_call: TRBV7-3; cdr3_aa: CASSLNTGAWGTQYF
cdr3_length: 11; j_call: TRBJ1-2; v_call: TRBV27; cdr3_aa: CASSSGFGYTF
cdr3_length: 15; j_call: TRBJ2-1; v_call: TRBV30; cdr3_aa: CAWSAGLAVYNEQFF
cdr3_length: 14; j_call: TRBJ2-2; v_call: TRBV6-5; cdr3_aa: CASRGQVLVGELFF
cdr3_length: 15; j_call: TRBJ2-5; v_call: TRBV9; cdr3_aa: CASSVGGQTQETQYF
cdr3_length: 15; j_call: TRBJ2-2; v_call: TRBV20-1; cdr3_aa: CSASGGLAGTGELFF
cdr3_length: 15; j_call: TRBJ2-5; v_call: TRBV9; cdr3_aa: CASSPGTGPKETQYF
cdr3_length: 14; j_call: TRBJ2-7; v_call: TRBV28; cdr3_aa: CASRLEYSSYEQYF
cdr3_length: 16; j_call: TRBJ1-5; v_call: TRBV18; cdr3_aa: CASSPGGTDLNQPQHF